This passage covers 32 T cell receptor beta chains from one sample sequenced in a study of blood T cell repertoires in COVID-19. Sequenced by immunoSEQ multiplex PCR; TCRdb stores in-frame clones only, minus some. This repertoire shows approximately 210,000 clones, approximately 81% found once; its top ten account for about 9.8%. Sequencing used PBMCs or T cells enriched from blood (not recorded which). The receptors come from a woman aged 45 to 65 with acute COVID-19.

The V gene is TRBV28, the J gene TRBJ1-2; TRBD1 aligns across 8 bases. V trimming: 5 bases; J trimming: 4 bases; junction bases outside the gene matches: 9. The CDR3 contains 15 residues. Germline values: CDR1 MDHEN, CDR2 SYDVKM. CDR3 in amino acids: CASSQTGQAVYGYTF. CDR3 DNA: TGTGCCAGCAGTCAGACGGGACAGGCAGTCTATGGCTACACCTTC.

V is TRBV5-6 and J is TRBJ1-6; 8 bases are a match to TRBD1. This CDR3 region has 14 residues. After removal of 0 bases from V and 9 bases from J, the junction contained 2 bases not matched to a gene. Germline CDR1 and CDR2: SGHDT and YYEEEE. CDR3 amino acids: CASSLGQGTSPLHF. CDR3 nucleotides: TGTGCCAGCAGCTTGGGACAGGGGACTTCACCCCTCCACTTT.

This clone has just a few counts. The rearrangement joins TRBV2 to TRBJ1-3; weak D call: TRBD1 (5 bases). CDR3 size: 15 residues. The V and J ends lost 7 bases and 0 bases respectively, with 13 bases between them. Germline lookup yields CDR1 SNHLY and CDR2 FYNNEI. Here the CDR3 DNA reads TGTGCCAGCATGGGGGGGAGGAACTCTGGAAACACCATATATTTT. This translates into CASMGGRNSGNTIYF.

This sequence joins TRBV4-2 and TRBJ2-7, with TRBD2 identical over 8 bases. Per germline, CDR1 LGHNA and CDR2 YNFKEQ. CDR3 length equals 14 residues. The V gene end was trimmed by 0 bases and the J gene end by 6 bases; junction bases not matched to a gene: 4. For the CDR3, the DNA is TGTGCCAGCAGCCAAGACGGGGGGGTTGGCGAGCAGTACTTC. Translating gives CASSQDGGVGEQYF.

This clone was seen just once. The chain couples TRBV7-9 to TRBJ1-5; D is possibly TRBD1 (5 bases). The CDR3 has 17 amino acids. CDR1 is SEHNR and CDR2 is FQNEAQ in the germline V gene (reference sequence). The V end lost 1 base, the J end lost 0 bases, and 13 bases lay between the germline ends. The CDR3 nucleotides read TGTGCCAGCAGCTTAGAGGGAGGGACCTATAGCAATCAGCCCCAGCATTTT. The encoded protein is CASSLEGGTYSNQPQHF. The entire variable domain, with the rest obtained from reference TRBV7-9 and TRBJ1-5, is as follows: DTGVSQNPRHKITKRGQNVTFRCDPISEHNRLYWYRQTLGQGPEFLTYFQNEAQLEKSRLLSDRFSAERPKGSFSTLEIQRTEQGDSAMYLCASSLEGGTYSNQPQHFGDGTRLSIL.

The chain uses TRBV18 and TRBJ1-5; 7 bases align to TRBD1. Germline CDR1 reads KGHSH; CDR2 reads LQKENI. This CDR3 has 14 residues. V gave up 5 bases and J gave up 5 bases; unmatched junction bases: 6. The CDR3 spells CASSAGGYDQPQHF. CDR3 DNA sequence: TGTGCCAGCTCAGCAGGGGGGTACGATCAGCCCCAGCATTTT. Together with reference TRBV18 and TRBJ1-5, the CDR3 gives the full variable domain: NAGVMQNPRHLVRRRGQEARLRCSPMKGHSHVYWYRQLPEEGLKFMVYLQKENIIDESGMPKERFSAEFPKEGPSILRIQQVVRGDSAAYFCASSAGGYDQPQHFGDGTRLSIL.

V gene TRBV28 combines with J gene TRBJ1-2; D might be TRBD1 (6 bases). In germline, CDR1 is MDHEN, CDR2 SYDVKM. The CDR3 totals 17 residues. Trimming pared 10 bases from V and 1 base from J, leaving 25 bases between. This CDR3 is CATSGPLQGRVNYGYTF. CDR3 DNA: TGTGCCACCTCAGGCCCCCTACAGGGCAGAGTTAACTATGGCTACACCTTC.

CDR3 sequence (DNA): TGTGCCAGCCACAGGGGTGGCACAGATACGCAGTATTTT. Its translation: CASHRGGTDTQYF. The J gene is TRBJ2-3, the V gene TRBV2; 7 nucleotides agree with TRBD1. The germline V gene has CDR1 SNHLY and CDR2 FYNNEI. Germline trimming cut 8 bases from V and 1 base from J; bases unmatched to any gene: 3. The CDR3 covers 13 residues.

The CDR3 region has the DNA TGTGCCAGCAGCAGCCGGGACAGACCTAAAGAGACCCAGTACTTC. This translates into CASSSRDRPKETQYF. The chain links TRBV21-1 to TRBJ2-5; TRBD1, the table's D call, lacks a check against the DNA. TRBV21-1 is termed a pseudogene. This CDR3 has 15 residues.

CDR3 bases: TGTGCCAGCAGTTACTCGCAGGTTGGCTCTGGAAACACCATATATTTT. Residues: CASSYSQVGSGNTIYF. This sequence joins TRBV6-5 and TRBJ1-3; D is undetermined. Germline V lookup: CDR1 MNHEY, CDR2 SVGAGI. Trimming took off 0 bases at V and 0 bases at J, with 9 bases between the two ends. CDR3 length equals 16 residues.

The gene calls are TRBV28 and TRBJ1-3, with 7 nucleotides matching TRBD1. The V gene end was trimmed by 6 bases and the J gene end by 2 bases; junction bases not matched to a gene: 16. The CDR3 totals 18 residues. The germline V gene encodes CDR1 MDHEN and CDR2 SYDVKM. CDR3 DNA sequence: TGTGCCAGCAGCAGGGTTTGGGCGGCAGGGGGGCCTGGAAACACCATATATTTT. It is translated as CASSRVWAAGGPGNTIYF.

The chain combines TRBV6-1 with TRBJ2-3; 11 nucleotides match TRBD2. The junction had 2 bases not matched to a gene; V was cut back by 3 bases and J by 6 bases. CDR1 is MNHNS, CDR2 SASEGT, per germline. This CDR3 has 14 amino acids. The CDR3 here is CASSDLAGGDTQYF. DNA of the CDR3: TGTGCCAGCAGTGATCTAGCGGGGGGCGATACGCAGTATTTT.

In this sample, this clone turned up a few times. The chain recombines TRBV5-1 with TRBJ2-5; D unresolved. The V gene's germline CDR1 is SGHRS and CDR2 YFSETQ. V was pared by 5 bases and J by 0 bases, with 11 bases between. The CDR3 length is 14 residues. The CDR3: CASRGVTHQETQYF. The CDR3 DNA reads as TGCGCCAGCAGGGGCGTAACACACCAAGAGACCCAGTACTTC. The full variable domain, its missing parts supplied by reference TRBV5-1 and TRBJ2-5, is KAGVTQTPRYLIKTRGQQVTLSCSPISGHRSVSWYQQTPGQGLQFLFEYFSETQRNKGNFPGRFSGRQFSNSRSEMNVSTLELGDSALYLCASRGVTHQETQYFGPGTRLLVL.

J is TRBJ2-1 and V is TRBV5-4, with TRBD2 as a possible D gene (6 bases). The V end was cut by 1 base, the J end by 3 bases, with 11 bases between. Germline-derived CDR1 and CDR2 are SGHNT and YYREEE (reference sequence). This CDR3 region has 15 residues. CDR3 protein: CASSLSQGGYNEQFF. CDR3 nucleotides: TGTGCCAGCAGCTTGAGTCAGGGAGGCTACAATGAGCAGTTCTTC.

The chain carries TRBV21-1 and TRBJ2-1; TRBD2, the D gene given by the table, was not confirmed from the DNA. TRBV21-1 is a pseudogene segment. This CDR3 is 16 amino acids long. The DNA for the CDR3 is TGTGCCAGCAGCAAAGTGATCCAGCGGGAGGAGAATGAGCAGTTCTTC. The encoded protein is CASSKVIQREENEQFF.

This chain uses TRBV4-2 with TRBJ1-3; a weak D match, TRBD1 (5 bases). The CDR3 length is 16 residues. The germline V gene has CDR1 LGHNA and CDR2 YNFKEQ. Between the trimmed V and J ends, which lost 7 bases and 0 bases, there was a span of 16 bases. The CDR3 DNA is TGTGCCAGCACTTACAAGGACGGGGGCTCTGGAAACACCATATATTTT. It codes for CASTYKDGGSGNTIYF.

This clone is a singleton in its sample. The V call is TRBV18, the J call TRBJ2-3; D might be TRBD2 (6 bases). The CDR3 length is 17 residues. The germline gives CDR1 KGHSH, CDR2 LQKENI. The V gene lost 3 bases and the J gene lost 0 bases, with 16 bases spanning the gap. The CDR3 nucleotides read TGTGCCAGCTCACCGGCGGCGGGGCCAGCTAGCACAGATACGCAGTATTTT. It encodes CASSPAAGPASTDTQYF.

This clone was seen a handful of times. The genes are TRBV11-3 and TRBJ2-3; D ambiguous. V lost 4 bases and J 2 bases, leaving 13 bases between the germline ends. The CDR3 contains 15 residues. The germline gives CDR1 SGHNT, CDR2 YENEEA. CDR3 residues: CASSSSTIPTDTQYF. The CDR3, as DNA: TGTGCCAGCAGCTCCTCGACAATCCCCACAGATACGCAGTATTTT. Variable domain in full (rest from reference TRBV11-3 and TRBJ2-3): EAGVVQSPRYKIIEKKQPVAFWCNPISGHNTLYWYLQNLGQGPELLIRYENEEAVDDSQLPKDRFSAERLKGVDSTLKIQPAELGDSAVYLCASSSSTIPTDTQYFGPGTRLTVL.

V and J are TRBV28 and TRBJ2-7; D call uncertain. Trimming left V 6 bases short and J 0 bases short, with 18 bases between. Germline CDR1 MDHEN, CDR2 SYDVKM. This CDR3 comprises 16 residues. The CDR3 sequence is CASSPASATYSYEQYF. Here the CDR3 DNA reads TGTGCCAGCAGCCCAGCGAGCGCCACCTACTCCTACGAGCAGTACTTC.

The rearrangement uses TRBV5-8 and TRBJ2-5; D is possibly TRBD1 (5 bases). Germline V gene lookup returns CDR1 SGHTS and CDR2 YDEGEE. CDR3 length: 14 residues. V lost 2 bases, J lost 1 base, and 9 bases lay in between. CDR3 protein: CASSLGHGQETQYF. The CDR3 DNA reads TGTGCCAGCAGCTTAGGACACGGCCAAGAGACCCAGTACTTC.

The V gene is TRBV10-3, the J gene TRBJ1-2; no firm D call. The length of the CDR3 is 13 residues. CDR1 ENHRY and CDR2 SYGVKD come from the germline V gene. Deletions cut 3 bases from V and 9 bases from J, with 14 bases between. The CDR3 DNA sequence: TGTGCCATCAGTGAAATGAGGGAACTGCGCTACACCTTC. As protein: CAISEMRELRYTF.

The chain joins TRBV3-1 (or the pseudogene TRBV3-2) to TRBJ1-6; 7 bases align to TRBD1. This CDR3 region has 15 residues. Unmatched junction bases numbered 4, after V lost 4 bases and J lost 4 bases. CDR1 and CDR2 from the germline V gene are LGHDT and YNNKEL (reference sequence). The CDR3 bases are TGTGCCAGCAGCCTGGGGACAGCTTATAATTCACCCCTCCACTTT. Amino acid sequence: CASSLGTAYNSPLHF.

This clone was observed a single time. This sequence joins TRBV7-8 and TRBJ2-7; 9 nucleotides line up with TRBD1. Germline lookup yields CDR1 SGHVS and CDR2 FQNEAQ. Trimming took 5 bases from V and 4 from J; bases not matched to a gene: 3. CDR3 length: 13 residues. For the CDR3, the DNA is TGTGCCAGCAGCCGAGACAGGGGGTACGAGCAGTACTTC. Its protein is CASSRDRGYEQYF.

This clone was observed a few times. The J gene is TRBJ2-5, the V gene TRBV9, with 12 positions matching TRBD2. The V gene's germline CDR1 is SGDLS and CDR2 YYNGEE. The V and J ends lost 3 bases and 2 bases, in that order; junction bases with no gene match: 11. The CDR3 has 18 amino acids. Written as DNA, the CDR3 is TGTGCCAGCAGCGCCCTACCCGTCCTAGCGGGGGGGCAAGAGACCCAGTACTTC. Its protein product is CASSALPVLAGGQETQYF.

J is TRBJ1-2 and V is TRBV28, with D tentatively TRBD1 (5 bases). The CDR3 extends over 11 amino acids. V lost 2 bases and J lost 9, with 7 bases in between. Germline V CDR1 and CDR2: MDHEN, SYDVKM. The CDR3 loop is CASSLQGSYTF. The CDR3 DNA reads TGTGCCAGCAGTTTACAGGGTAGCTACACCTTC.

The table lists this clone with many counts. This chain uses TRBV18 with TRBJ2-7; D unresolved. The V and J ends lost 3 bases and 7 bases respectively, with 13 bases between them. CDR1 is KGHSH and CDR2 is LQKENI in the germline V gene. The CDR3 contains 13 residues. The CDR3, as DNA: TGTGCCAGCTCACCTACAGTGGCCTCGGAGCAGTACTTC. It is translated as CASSPTVASEQYF.

The chain couples TRBV24-1 to TRBJ2-1, with TRBD1 matching 9 bases. Germline V CDR1 and CDR2: KGHDR, SFDVKD. Unmatched junction bases numbered 7, after V lost 5 bases and J lost 6 bases. The CDR3 covers 15 residues. CDR3 sequence (DNA): TGTGCCACCAGTGGTGGGACAGGGTACGCCAATGAGCAGTTCTTC. This codes for CATSGGTGYANEQFF.

The chain recombines TRBV4-3 with TRBJ1-2; D not certain. The CDR3 extends over 14 amino acids. The germline V gene has CDR1 LGHNA and CDR2 YSLEER. Trimming took 0 bases from V and 5 from J, leaving 10 bases between them. The CDR3 protein is CASSQDGTGYGYTF. The CDR3 region has the DNA TGCGCCAGCAGCCAAGATGGAACGGGTTATGGCTACACCTTC.

This clone was picked up one time. V is TRBV29-1 and J is TRBJ2-7, with D possibly being TRBD1 (6 bases). CDR3 length equals 18 residues. Trimming removed 6 bases at V and 1 base at J, with 28 bases between. CDR1 is SQVTM, CDR2 ANQGSEA, per germline. CDR3 in amino acids: CSVAPQGIGQGRSYEQYF. CDR3 nucleotides: TGCAGCGTAGCCCCGCAGGGGATTGGGCAGGGAAGGTCCTACGAGCAGTACTTC.

The CDR3 nucleotides read TGTGCCAGCAGTTACTCGGGAGCAGATACGCAGTATTTT. Its translation is CASSYSGADTQYF. The V and J genes are TRBV6-5 and TRBJ2-3; a weak D match, TRBD2 (5 bases). V lost 0 bases and J 4 bases, leaving 5 bases between the germline ends. Germline-derived CDR1 and CDR2 are MNHEY and SVGAGI. CDR3 length equals 13 residues.

V usage is TRBV11-3 and J usage is TRBJ2-1; D is ambiguous. V lost 1 base and J 5 bases, leaving 12 bases between the germline ends. This CDR3 has 15 amino acids. CDR1 and CDR2 (germline): SGHNT, YENEEA. The CDR3 loop is CASSLGLAENNEQFF. CDR3 bases: TGTGCCAGCAGCTTAGGTTTGGCAGAAAACAATGAGCAGTTCTTC.

This clone occurred a few times. The chain is built from TRBV29-1 and TRBJ1-1; weak D call: TRBD1 (5 bases). Germline CDR1 SQVTM, CDR2 ANQGSEA. V gave up 6 bases and J gave up 0 bases, with 8 bases separating them. This CDR3 region has 12 residues. CDR3 amino acids: CSVYRMNTEAFF. The CDR3 DNA reads TGCAGCGTGTACAGGATGAACACTGAAGCTTTCTTT.